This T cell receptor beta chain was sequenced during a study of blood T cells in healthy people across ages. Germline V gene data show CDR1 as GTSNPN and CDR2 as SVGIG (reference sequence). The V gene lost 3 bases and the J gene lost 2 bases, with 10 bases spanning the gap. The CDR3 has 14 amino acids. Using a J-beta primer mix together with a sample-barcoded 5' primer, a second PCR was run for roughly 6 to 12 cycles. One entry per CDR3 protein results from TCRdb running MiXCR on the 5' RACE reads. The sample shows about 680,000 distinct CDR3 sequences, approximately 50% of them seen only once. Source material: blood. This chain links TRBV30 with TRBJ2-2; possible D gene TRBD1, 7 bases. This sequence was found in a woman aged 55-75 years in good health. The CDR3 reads CAWRRDRNTGELFF. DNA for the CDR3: TGTGCCTGGAGGCGGGACAGAAACACCGGGGAGCTGTTTTTT.